This T cell receptor (beta chain) was observed in a study of cytomegalovirus exposure and HLA in healthy donors. Regarding the study as a whole: In a later analysis, TCR beta V- and J-gene trimming was associated with a missense DCLRE1C variant. Later analysis suggested links between common viral pathogens and several top significant clusters.

Points on this clone: Its antigen remains unidentified.

The PCR employed 60 Vbeta primers together with 13 Jbeta primers. As processed by the authors: An analysis that came later counted tens of millions of unique TCR beta chains, around 12 million shared. The repertoire was sequenced with immunoSEQ multiplex PCR; TCRdb's copy has only in-frame clones and lacks some. V, J and clone size derive from that table, while D and trimming were established from the DNA sequence. The data hold about 78,000 clones, with roughly 84% observed a single time. Despite likely unrecorded immune exposures, the donors were nominally healthy at the time of sampling. Trimming took 6 bases from V and 3 from J, leaving 14 bases between them. Per germline, CDR1 SQVTM and CDR2 ANQGSEA. This CDR3 is built from 13 residues.

This chain uses TRBV29-1 with TRBJ1-1, with D tentatively TRBD1 (6 bases). The clonotype comes from a woman aged 45-59 years in good health and CMV-seronegative. The sequenced material came from PBMCs. CDR3 bases: TGCAGCGTCGGGATTACAGGGTACACTGAAGCTTTCTTT. Its translation is CSVGITGYTEAFF. The full variable domain, completed using reference TRBV29-1 and TRBJ1-1, is SAVISQKPSRDICQRGTSLTIQCQVDSQVTMMFWYRQQPGQSLTLIATANQGSEATYESGFVIDKFPISRPNLTFSTLTVSNMSPEDSSIYLCSVGITGYTEAFFGQGTRLTVV.